This record looks at one T cell receptor beta chain sequence and its context. Its antigen remains unidentified. This sample was included in a study of CD8 T cells in ankylosing spondylitis. Overall study results and limits: A motif of 8 or 9 highly homologous TCR beta variants was seen as apparently characteristic of ankylosing spondylitis blood. Reportedly, disease-linked clones are significantly enriched in ankylosing spondylitis patients' matched synovial fluid.

The CDR3 is 17 amino acids. The germline V gene has CDR1 MNHNS and CDR2 SASEGT. Trimming removed 5 bases from V and 4 bases from J; junction bases left unmatched: 13. Using its own MiXCR run on the 5' RACE reads, TCRdb lists one record per CDR3 protein. Of fewer than 750,000 distinct CDR3 sequences listed, under 20% are singletons. The V and J genes are TRBV6-1 and TRBJ2-2, with 7 bases aligning to TRBD2. What was sequenced was blood, either unsorted or a sorted T cell fraction (not recorded which). The receptor was derived from a male donor with ankylosing spondylitis. In DNA form, the CDR3 reads TGTGCCAGCAGTAGACGGGTCTTGGCTAGCGGCACCGGGGAGCTGTTTTTT. Residues: CASSRRVLASGTGELFF.